Listed below are T cell receptor beta chains from one sample, sequenced in a study of B cell selection in AIRE deficiency. Measured with immunoSEQ multiplex PCR; TCRdb has only the in-frame clones, and not every one. The data show roughly 17,000 clones, 85% to 95% seen once. The specimen was CD4+CD25+ Tregs sorted from PBMCs. The receptors originated from a human donor in good health. CDR3s include the opening cysteine and the closing phenylalanine or tryptophan. A D gene is named only where the DNA matches it firmly. Size values are once, few and many counts, or a class for expanded clones, and some rows have none.

D gene	clone size	V gene	J gene	CDR3 protein	CDR3 DNA
TRBD2	NA	TRBV19	TRBJ2-1	CASSIGGLAGAGYNEQFF	TGTGCCAGTAGTATAGGGGGACTAGCGGGTGCCGGCTACAATGAGCAGTTCTTC
NA	NA	TRBV28	TRBJ1-5	CASRYTGRQPQHF	TGTGCCAGCAGATATACAGGGCGACAGCCCCAGCATTTT
NA	NA	TRBV11-3	TRBJ2-1	CASSLLAMGEQFF	TGTGCCAGCAGCTTACTAGCGATGGGTGAGCAGTTCTTC
NA	NA	TRBV28	TRBJ2-7	CASSLGGWSYEQYF	TGTGCCAGCAGTTTAGGGGGGTGGTCCTACGAGCAGTACTTC
NA	NA	TRBV10-3	TRBJ1-6	CAISAETENSPLHF	TGTGCCATCAGTGCGGAGACTGAAAATTCACCCCTCCACTTT
NA	NA	TRBV7-9	TRBJ2-2	CASSPRTASNTGELFF	TGTGCCAGCAGCCCCCGGACAGCATCGAACACCGGGGAGCTGTTTTTT
TRBD2	NA	TRBV5-4	TRBJ2-2	CASSLTSGRVVTGELFF	TGTGCCAGCAGCTTGACTAGCGGGAGGGTGGTCACCGGGGAGCTGTTTTTT
NA	NA	TRBV19	TRBJ2-6	CASSVPGLSDVLTF	TGTGCCAGTAGCGTGCCGGGACTGTCAGACGTCCTGACTTTC
TRBD2	NA	TRBV28	TRBJ2-1	CASRASGSNEQFF	TGTGCCAGCAGGGCTAGCGGGAGCAATGAGCAGTTCTTC
NA	NA	TRBV7-3	TRBJ2-1	CASSLGHSNNEQFF	TGTGCCAGCAGCTTGGGACACTCGAACAATGAGCAGTTCTTC
NA	NA	TRBV5-5	TRBJ1-4	CASSLGIIEGEKLFF	TGTGCCAGCAGCCTGGGAATTATCGAAGGTGAAAAACTGTTTTTT
NA	NA	TRBV4-2	TRBJ2-3	CASSQVGGRDTQYF	TGTGCCAGCAGCCAAGTTGGAGGGCGGGATACGCAGTATTTT
TRBD2	NA	TRBV9	TRBJ2-1	CASSAGLADYNEQFF	TGTGCCAGCAGCGCCGGACTAGCGGATTACAATGAGCAGTTCTTC
NA	NA	TRBV15	TRBJ1-5	CATSRRGPDQPQHF	TGTGCCACCAGCAGGAGAGGTCCGGATCAGCCCCAGCATTTT
NA	NA	TRBV4-1	TRBJ1-4	CASSQAGLEKLFF	TGCGCCAGCAGCCAAGCAGGGCTTGAAAAACTGTTTTTT
TRBD1	NA	TRBV5-1	TRBJ2-2	CASSFRDRASLLNTGELFF	TGCGCCAGCAGCTTCCGAGACAGGGCCTCACTGCTGAACACCGGGGAGCTGTTTTTT
TRBD1	NA	TRBV27	TRBJ1-6	CASSKGTGVRSPLHF	TGTGCCAGCAGTAAGGGGACAGGGGTTCGGTCACCCCTCCACTTT
TRBD1	NA	TRBV5-8	TRBJ2-1	CASSSGTGLYNEQFF	TGTGCCAGCAGCTCCGGGACAGGGCTTTACAATGAGCAGTTCTTC
NA	NA	TRBV19	TRBJ1-4	CASSIGGVSGEKLLF	TGTGCCAGTAGTATCGGAGGGGTTTCAGGCGAAAAACTGCTTTTT
NA	NA	TRBV6-5	TRBJ1-2	CASSTWTDYGYTF	TGTGCCAGCAGTACTTGGACAGACTATGGCTACACCTTC
NA	NA	TRBV28	TRBJ2-7	CASRLFGPGSYEQYF	TGTGCCAGCAGACTATTTGGGCCAGGGTCCTACGAGCAGTACTTC
NA	NA	TRBV19	TRBJ1-1	CASSIDWSGESMNTEAFF	TGTGCCAGTAGTATAGATTGGTCAGGGGAGAGCATGAACACTGAAGCTTTCTTT
NA	NA	TRBV2	TRBJ2-1	CASTRGPTYNEQFF	TGTGCCAGCACCAGGGGCCCCACCTACAATGAGCAGTTCTTC
NA	NA	TRBV28	TRBJ1-1	CASSLKGRAFF	TGTGCCAGCAGTTTAAAGGGGAGGGCTTTCTTT
TRBD2	NA	TRBV11-2	TRBJ2-5	CASSLDPVRGRARETQYF	TGTGCCAGCAGCTTAGATCCGGTCCGCGGGAGGGCCAGGGAGACCCAGTACTTC
NA	NA	TRBV5-4	TRBJ2-1	CASTLSGLGGNEQFF	TGTGCCAGCACCCTTTCCGGACTAGGGGGCAATGAGCAGTTCTTC
NA	NA	TRBV6-6	TRBJ1-2	CASSLRFGSYYGYTF	TGTGCCAGCAGTCTTAGGTTCGGGTCATACTATGGCTACACCTTC
TRBD1	NA	TRBV23-1	TRBJ2-7	CASSQPRTGLNYEQYF	TGCGCCAGCAGTCAACCACGGACAGGGCTTAACTACGAGCAGTACTTC
NA	NA	TRBV26	TRBJ2-7	CASSLPGEQYF	TGTGCCAGCAGTTTACCGGGAGAGCAGTACTTC
NA	NA	TRBV28	TRBJ2-5	CASSLPPGLGVWTQYF	TGTGCCAGCAGTTTACCCCCGGGACTGGGGGTTTGGACCCAGTACTTC
NA	NA	TRBV11-2	TRBJ2-7	CASSFRTAPDEQYF	TGTGCCAGCAGCTTTAGGACGGCCCCCGACGAGCAGTACTTC
NA	NA	TRBV9	TRBJ2-3	CASSTEGYTQYF	TGTGCCAGCAGCACCGAAGGGTATACGCAGTATTTT
NA	NA	TRBV7-9	TRBJ2-6	CASSLGPGAGANVLTF	TGTGCCAGCAGCTTAGGCCCAGGGGCTGGGGCCAACGTCCTGACTTTC
TRBD1	once	TRBV9	TRBJ2-5	CASSVQPSTGGSPYQETQYF	TGTGCCAGCAGCGTTCAGCCCTCGACAGGGGGCAGCCCGTACCAAGAGACCCAGTACTTC
TRBD1	NA	TRBV6-5	TRBJ2-7	CASSFGQASYEQYF	TGTGCCAGCAGTTTCGGACAGGCCTCCTACGAGCAGTACTTC
NA	NA	TRBV5-1	TRBJ2-1	CASSSLAGGLTYNEQFF	TGCGCCAGCAGCTCGCTCGCAGGGGGGTTAACCTACAATGAGCAGTTCTTC
TRBD2	NA	TRBV5-4	TRBJ2-1	CASSLGSGRQYNEQFF	TGTGCCAGCAGCTTGGGGAGCGGGAGGCAATACAATGAGCAGTTCTTC
NA	NA	TRBV6-5	TRBJ1-5	CASSYSSNQPQHF	TGTGCCAGCAGTTACTCCTCGAATCAGCCCCAGCATTTT
NA	once	TRBV7-9	TRBJ1-1	CASSFGRGEAFF	TGTGCCAGCAGCTTTGGGAGGGGTGAAGCTTTCTTT